Detailed here is one T cell receptor beta chain. What it binds is not known. This sample was taken from a study of cytomegalovirus exposure and HLA in healthy donors. The study, taken as a whole, reports: Researchers catalogued 150 or so TCR beta chains as cytomegalovirus-associated.

Primers included in the PCR were 60 Vbeta and 13 Jbeta primers. Clones were read by immunoSEQ multiplex PCR, and TCRdb kept only the in-frame ones, dropping some. In the table there are 150,000 to 200,000 clones, approximately 65% of which are singletons. This CDR3 comprises 13 residues. Germline assignment: CDR1 SQVTM and CDR2 ANQGSEA. Sequenced material: PBMCs. The clonotype comes from a middle-aged man in good health and CMV-seronegative. The chain recombines TRBV29-1 with TRBJ2-5, with 9 bases fitting TRBD2. The J call is doubtful: the DNA matches TRBJ2-7 better. Written as DNA, the CDR3 is TGCAGCGTTGAGACTAGCGGCGATGGCGAGCAGTACTTC. This translates into CSVETSGDGEQYF.